These 25 T cell receptor beta chains were all obtained from the same sample, sequenced in a study of blood T cell repertoires in COVID-19. Generated by immunoSEQ multiplex PCR, the TCRdb table keeps only in-frame clones and is missing some. The data hold approximately 190,000 clones, with around 83% observed a single time. The sample taken for sequencing was PBMCs or T cells enriched from blood (not recorded which). These receptors were obtained from a woman aged 40 to 55 in a cohort exposed to, infected with or recovered from COVID-19 (not recorded which).

V and J are TRBV3-1 (or the pseudogene TRBV3-2) and TRBJ1-1, with 8 bases lining up with TRBD1. The CDR3 sequence is 14 residues long. V was pared by 3 bases and J by 4 bases, with 4 bases of the junction left unmatched. CDR1 and CDR2 (germline): LGHDT, YNNKEL (reference sequence). Written as DNA, the CDR3 is TGTGCCAGCAGCCATAGAACAGGGGGCACTGAAGCTTTCTTT. Protein product: CASSHRTGGTEAFF.

The rearrangement links TRBV4-3 to TRBJ2-5; 8 positions agree with TRBD2. CDR3 length: 17 residues. CDR1 and CDR2 (germline): LGHNA, YSLEER. The J segment lost 2 bases and the V segment lost 1 base, leaving 9 bases of the junction unmatched. The CDR3 here is CASSQGLGTRSQETQYF. The DNA of the CDR3 is TGCGCCAGCAGCCAAGGGCTAGGGACTAGGAGTCAAGAGACCCAGTACTTC.

The rearrangement joins TRBV5-1 to TRBJ1-2, with 9 bases matching TRBD1. The germline gives CDR1 SGHRS, CDR2 YFSETQ. V was clipped by 1 base and J by 4 bases; unmatched bases: 17. CDR3 length equals 19 residues. As DNA, the CDR3 is TGCGCCAGCAGCTTGTATCATTCTCCCCCAACAGGGGGCAGCTATGGCTACACCTTC. This translates into CASSLYHSPPTGGSYGYTF.

The CDR3 bases are TGTGCCAGCAGCCAACGGACTAGCGGGGCCAACGAGCAGTACTTC. Its translation is CASSQRTSGANEQYF. The chain combines TRBV27 with TRBJ2-7, with 12 nucleotides matching TRBD2. Trimming at V came to 6 bases and at J to 5 bases, leaving 8 bases not matched to a gene. The CDR3 spans 15 residues. CDR1 and CDR2 from the germline V gene are MNHEY and SMNVEV (reference sequence).

As regards this clone: Other DNA sequences within the sample encode an identical CDR3. This chain connects TRBV19 to TRBJ2-7, with a tentative D call TRBD1 (5 bases). Trimming shortened V by 5 bases and J by 0 bases, and 8 bases separated the two germline ends. The CDR3 has 13 residues. Germline V gene sequence: CDR1 LNHDA, CDR2 SQIVND (reference sequence). The chain's CDR3 is CASSSQGSYEQYF. Written as DNA, the CDR3 is TGTGCCAGTAGTTCTCAGGGCTCCTACGAGCAGTACTTC.

The chain employs TRBV6-1 and TRBJ1-1; D is undetermined. Germline assignment: CDR1 MNHNS and CDR2 SASEGT. The CDR3 contains 13 residues. V was clipped by 1 base and J by 1 base, with 4 bases between them. The CDR3 DNA is TGTGCCAGCAGTGAAGGGCAGAACACTGAAGCTTTCTTT. Its protein product is CASSEGQNTEAFF.

CDR3 DNA: TGTGCCAGCAGCCAAGAGCGGGGCGATCATGGCTACACCTTC. Translating it yields CASSQERGDHGYTF. This chain uses TRBV3-1 (or the pseudogene TRBV3-2) with TRBJ1-2, with a weak D call TRBD1 (5 bases). V gave up 0 bases and J gave up 6 bases, with 11 bases separating them. This CDR3 has 14 amino acids. The germline V gene has CDR1 LGHDT and CDR2 YNNKEL (reference sequence).

The gene calls are TRBV3-1 (or the pseudogene TRBV3-2) and TRBJ2-7; 7 bases agree with TRBD2. CDR1 and CDR2 from the germline V gene are LGHDT and YNNKEL (reference sequence). The CDR3 is 13 amino acids. Trimming cost V 4 bases and J 7 bases; bases outside gene matches: 7. The CDR3 region has the DNA TGTGCCAGCAGCCCTGGCGGGAGTCGGGAGCAGTACTTC. Protein: CASSPGGSREQYF.

This clone has only one observation. The chain joins TRBV4-1 to TRBJ1-5; 10 positions match TRBD1. This CDR3 is 16 amino acids long. The J segment lost 8 bases and the V segment lost 2 bases, leaving 9 bases of the junction unmatched. Germline V gene lookup returns CDR1 MGHRA and CDR2 YSYEKL. The CDR3 is CASSQRTGGFDKPQHF. The CDR3, as DNA: TGCGCCAGCAGCCAACGGACAGGGGGGTTCGACAAGCCCCAGCATTTT.

The chain joins TRBV13 to TRBJ2-2; no clear D gene. Germline CDR1 reads PRHDT; CDR2 reads FYEKMQ (reference sequence). CDR3 length: 14 residues. Trimming pared 0 bases from V and 7 bases from J, leaving 9 bases between. The CDR3 is CASSLGLTSGELFF. The CDR3 nucleotides read TGTGCCAGCAGCTTAGGCCTTACGAGCGGGGAGCTGTTTTTT.

This chain links TRBV7-6 with TRBJ1-5; D remains unclear. The CDR3 covers 13 residues. V lost 0 bases and J 4 bases, leaving 4 bases between the germline ends. Per the germline V gene, CDR1 is SGHVS and CDR2 is FNYEAQ. CDR3 coding DNA: TGTGCCAGCAGCTTAGCCCCGAATCAGCCCCAGCATTTT. Translation gives CASSLAPNQPQHF. Drawing the rest from reference TRBV7-6 and TRBJ1-5, the complete variable domain is GAGVSQSPRYKVTKRGQDVALRCDPISGHVSLYWYRQALGQGPEFLTYFNYEAQQDKSGLPNDRFSAERPEGSISTLTIQRTEQRDSAMYRCASSLAPNQPQHFGDGTRLSIL.

This chain links TRBV11-2 with TRBJ1-2; D gene ambiguous. Trimming stripped 5 bases from V and 8 bases from J, with 21 bases between. CDR1 is SGHAT and CDR2 is FQNNGV in the germline V gene. The CDR3 covers 15 residues. Here the CDR3 DNA reads TGTGCCAGCAGCCCTTGGGAGACCGGGAGTAAGGGCTACACCTTC. Translation: CASSPWETGSKGYTF.

CDR3 amino acids: CASSDDPRELNNEQFF. CDR3 bases: TGTGCCAGCAGTGACGACCCTCGGGAACTAAACAATGAGCAGTTCTTC. This sequence joins TRBV6-4 and TRBJ2-1, with a weak D call TRBD2 (5 bases). Germline CDR1 reads MRHNA; CDR2 reads SNTAGT. V was trimmed by 2 bases and J by 5 bases, leaving 16 bases between them. This CDR3 comprises 16 residues.

V is TRBV5-6 and J is TRBJ2-6; tentatively, D is TRBD2 (7 bases). The CDR3 runs 18 residues. Looked up from germline, CDR1 is SGHDT and CDR2 is YYEEEE. Trimming shortened V by 5 bases and J by 3 bases, and 21 bases separated the two germline ends. CDR3 coding DNA: TGTGCCAGCAGTCCGCTCGACGGGGGGCACGGTGGGGCCAACGTCCTGACTTTC. This sequence encodes CASSPLDGGHGGANVLTF.

V is TRBV14 and J is TRBJ1-6, with D maybe TRBD1 (6 bases). The V gene lost 4 bases and the J gene lost 6 bases, with 13 bases spanning the gap. The CDR3 runs to 15 residues. From germline, CDR1 is SGHDN and CDR2 FVKESK. CDR3 coding DNA: TGTGCCAGCAGCCGCGGACAGCTATCTAATTCACCCCTCCACTTT. Its protein product is CASSRGQLSNSPLHF.

This chain uses TRBV6-5 with TRBJ2-7; D gene uncertain. Germline CDR1 and CDR2: MNHEY and SVGAGI. There are 11 residues in the CDR3. Trimming removed 4 bases from V and 7 bases from J, with 8 bases in between. The CDR3 spells CASSFGGEQYF. CDR3 nucleotide sequence: TGTGCCAGCAGTTTCGGTGGTGAGCAGTACTTC.

The chain recombines TRBV27 with TRBJ1-6, with a possible D match to TRBD1 (5 bases). V was shortened by 8 bases and J by 1 base, with 12 bases between the two germline ends. This CDR3 comprises 15 residues. CDR1 and CDR2 from the germline V gene are MNHEY and SMNVEV (reference sequence). CDR3 protein: CASGWGGSYNSPLHF. The CDR3 bases are TGTGCCAGCGGCTGGGGGGGGTCCTATAATTCACCCCTCCACTTT.

This clone was observed once. The rearrangement uses TRBV10-3 and TRBJ1-1, with no clear D. With 0 bases removed from V and 1 base from J, the gap between germline ends came to 9 bases. In germline, CDR1 is ENHRY, CDR2 SYGVKD. CDR3 length: 15 residues. CDR3 region: CAISESRTENTEAFF. CDR3 nucleotides: TGTGCCATCAGTGAGTCGAGGACTGAGAACACTGAAGCTTTCTTT.

J is TRBJ1-2 and V is TRBV2; D is ambiguous. The CDR3 sequence is 13 residues long. The germline V and J ends were trimmed by 6 bases and 8 bases, with 16 bases remaining between them. CDR1 is SNHLY, CDR2 FYNNEI, per germline. CDR3 bases: TGTGCCAGCAGCGTCAGACGGGAGGAGGGCTACACCTTC. Amino acid sequence: CASSVRREEGYTF.

The genes are TRBV12-5 and TRBJ1-1; D is unclear. Trimming pared 1 base from V and 11 bases from J, leaving 11 bases between. The CDR3 loop spans 12 amino acids. CDR1 is LGHNT and CDR2 is FRNRAP in the germline V gene. The CDR3 loop is CASGLGGLWAFF. The CDR3 bases are TGTGCTAGTGGTTTGGGCGGGTTGTGGGCTTTCTTT. Looking up the rest from reference TRBV12-5 and TRBJ1-1 gives the full variable domain: DARVTQTPRHKVTEMGQEVTMRCQPILGHNTVFWYRQTMMQGLELLAYFRNRAPLDDSGMPKDRFSAEMPDATLATLKIQPSEPRDSAVYFCASGLGGLWAFFGQGTRLTVV.

The V gene is TRBV9, the J gene TRBJ1-5; 12 positions agree with TRBD1. The V segment lost 3 bases and the J segment 7 bases; nucleotides outside the gene matches: 5. The CDR3 spans 15 residues. The germline V gene encodes CDR1 SGDLS and CDR2 YYNGEE. The CDR3 DNA sequence: TGTGCCAGCAGCGCGGGACAGGGGGCAGGCCAGCCCCAGCATTTT. It translates to CASSAGQGAGQPQHF.

V is TRBV7-6 and J is TRBJ2-1, with 8 bases fitting TRBD2. The V and J ends lost 1 base and 6 bases, in that order; junction bases with no gene match: 8. In germline, CDR1 is SGHVS, CDR2 FNYEAQ. This CDR3 has 16 residues. CDR3 loop: CASSLDAGGLGNEQFF. DNA for the CDR3: TGTGCCAGCAGCTTAGATGCGGGGGGTTTGGGCAATGAGCAGTTCTTC.

In nucleotides, the CDR3 is TGTGCCAGCAGCTTAGGAGGGACAGGGGAATCACCCCTCCACTTT. Its protein is CASSLGGTGESPLHF. The chain uses TRBV7-9 and TRBJ1-6; 10 bases match TRBD1. The length of the CDR3 is 15 residues. With V trimmed by 1 base and J by 10 bases, 4 bases remained unmatched. Germline V gene lookup returns CDR1 SEHNR and CDR2 FQNEAQ (reference sequence).

As DNA, the CDR3 is TGTGCCAGCAGGCTGGGACAGGGAGAAGGCTACACCTTC. Protein sequence: CASRLGQGEGYTF. The rearrangement links TRBV27 to TRBJ1-2, with 9 bases aligning to TRBD1. J lost 8 bases, V lost 6 bases, and 7 bases had no gene match. The CDR3 consists of 13 residues. Germline CDR1 reads MNHEY; CDR2 reads SMNVEV (reference sequence).

In its sample, this clone was seen a few times. The chain employs TRBV7-2 and TRBJ2-7; D is ambiguous. Between the trimmed V and J ends, which lost 3 bases and 2 bases, there was a span of 5 bases. CDR3 size: 12 residues. Looked up from germline, CDR1 is SGHTA and CDR2 is FQGNSA. The CDR3 region has the DNA TGTGCCAGCAGCTTCAGGCCCTACGAGCAGTACTTC. Translating it yields CASSFRPYEQYF.